Each of the 10 T cell receptor beta chains below was sequenced from the same sample in a study of blood T cell repertoires in COVID-19. Generated by immunoSEQ multiplex PCR, the TCRdb table keeps only in-frame clones and is missing some. The sample consists of over 130,000 clones, 80% to 90% of them appearing once. Sequencing was carried out using peripheral blood. Source of these receptors: a man between 65 and 85 years old with acute or convalescent COVID-19.

V and J are TRBV5-1 and TRBJ2-5; perhaps TRBD1 as D (6 bases). The V gene lost 4 bases and the J gene lost 3 bases, with 10 bases spanning the gap. The CDR3 has 13 amino acids. The V gene's germline CDR1 is SGHRS and CDR2 YFSETQ. The DNA for the CDR3 is TGCGCCAGCAGCCGATCAGGGGAAGAGACCCAGTACTTC. It specifies CASSRSGEETQYF.

CDR3 sequence reads: CASSQEDSQSWDTQYF. Written as DNA, the CDR3 is TGCGCCAGCAGCCAAGAGGACTCACAATCGTGGGATACGCAGTATTTT. The genes are TRBV4-1 and TRBJ2-3; maybe TRBD2 (5 bases). CDR1 is MGHRA and CDR2 is YSYEKL in the germline V gene. Trimming left V 0 bases short and J 6 bases short, with 16 bases between. The CDR3 is 16 residues long.

V and J are TRBV5-1 and TRBJ2-5; D gene ambiguous. Germline CDR1 and CDR2: SGHRS and YFSETQ. This CDR3 has 14 residues. With 0 bases removed from V and 3 bases from J, the gap between germline ends came to 9 bases. CDR3 nucleotide sequence: TGCGCCAGCAGCTTGGCGGTGATAAAAGAGACCCAGTACTTC. Residues: CASSLAVIKETQYF.

CDR3 coding DNA: TGTGCCAGCAGCTCACATAGCGGGAGCACAGATACGCAGTATTTT. Protein product: CASSSHSGSTDTQYF. V usage is TRBV5-4 and J usage is TRBJ2-3; 7 bases fit TRBD2. V gave up 3 bases and J gave up 0 bases; unmatched junction bases: 4. Germline V gene sequence: CDR1 SGHNT, CDR2 YYREEE (reference sequence). The CDR3 is made up of 15 amino acids.

In this sample, this clone turned up once. This rearrangement joins TRBV3-1 (or the pseudogene TRBV3-2) to TRBJ2-3; 10 bases line up with TRBD2. Germline V gene lookup returns CDR1 LGHDT and CDR2 YNNKEL (reference sequence). The CDR3 is 15 amino acids. Trimming cost V 3 bases and J 4 bases; bases outside gene matches: 4. CDR3 loop: CASSQLAGEADTQYF. In DNA, the CDR3 is TGTGCCAGCAGCCAGCTAGCGGGAGAGGCAGATACGCAGTATTTT.

J is TRBJ2-5 and V is TRBV27; 7 nucleotides align to TRBD2. Germline V CDR1 and CDR2: MNHEY, SMNVEV (reference sequence). V lost 3 bases and J lost 4; bases outside the gene matches: 8. The CDR3 loop spans 15 amino acids. The CDR3 region is CASSLGGGYGETQYF. As DNA, the CDR3 is TGTGCCAGCAGTTTGGGGGGGGGATATGGAGAGACCCAGTACTTC.

This clone was observed once. This rearrangement joins TRBV9 to TRBJ2-6, with 9 positions matching TRBD1. The V segment lost 4 bases and the J segment 1 base; nucleotides outside the gene matches: 12. CDR1 is SGDLS, CDR2 YYNGEE, per germline. CDR3 size: 19 residues. CDR3 coding DNA: TGTGCCAGCAGCCCTCAACCGGGACAGGGTGGGTCTGGGGCCAACGTCCTGACTTTC. Translating it yields CASSPQPGQGGSGANVLTF.

This chain connects TRBV27 to TRBJ2-1, with 8 bases identical to TRBD1. Unmatched junction bases numbered 15, after V lost 5 bases and J lost 12 bases. This CDR3 spans 15 amino acids. The germline V gene encodes CDR1 MNHEY and CDR2 SMNVEV (reference sequence). The CDR3 protein is CASSVRDRRGFGQFF. CDR3 nucleotides: TGTGCCAGCAGTGTCCGGGACAGGAGGGGTTTTGGGCAGTTCTTC.

The chain uses TRBV3-1 (or the pseudogene TRBV3-2) and TRBJ2-5; a possible D gene is TRBD1 (6 bases). The germline V and J ends were trimmed by 1 base and 0 bases, with 12 bases remaining between them. Per the germline V gene, CDR1 is LGHDT and CDR2 is YNNKEL (reference sequence). This CDR3 has 16 amino acids. For the CDR3, the DNA is TGTGCCAGCAGCCAAGGGGGCAAGGGGGACCAAGAGACCCAGTACTTC. Amino acids: CASSQGGKGDQETQYF.

This sequence joins TRBV4-1 and TRBJ1-6, with 7 bases matching TRBD1. The J segment lost 5 bases and the V segment lost 2 bases, leaving 12 bases of the junction unmatched. This CDR3 is 18 amino acids long. Per the germline V gene, CDR1 is MGHRA and CDR2 is YSYEKL. The CDR3, as DNA: TGCGCCAGCAGCCAAACCCCCCTGACAGGGTCAAATAATTCACCCCTCCACTTT. It translates to CASSQTPLTGSNNSPLHF.